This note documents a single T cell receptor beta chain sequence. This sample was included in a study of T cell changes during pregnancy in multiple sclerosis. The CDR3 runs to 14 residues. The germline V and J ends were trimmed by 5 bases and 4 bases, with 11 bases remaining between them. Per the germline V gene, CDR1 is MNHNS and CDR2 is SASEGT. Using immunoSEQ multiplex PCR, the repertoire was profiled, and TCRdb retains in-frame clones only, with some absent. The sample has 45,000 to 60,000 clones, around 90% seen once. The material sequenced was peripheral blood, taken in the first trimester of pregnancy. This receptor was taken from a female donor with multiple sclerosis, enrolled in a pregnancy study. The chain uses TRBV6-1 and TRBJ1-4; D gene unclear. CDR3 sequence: CASSRDPSNEKLFF. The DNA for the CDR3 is TGTGCCAGCAGTCGGGATCCAAGTAATGAAAAACTGTTTTTT.